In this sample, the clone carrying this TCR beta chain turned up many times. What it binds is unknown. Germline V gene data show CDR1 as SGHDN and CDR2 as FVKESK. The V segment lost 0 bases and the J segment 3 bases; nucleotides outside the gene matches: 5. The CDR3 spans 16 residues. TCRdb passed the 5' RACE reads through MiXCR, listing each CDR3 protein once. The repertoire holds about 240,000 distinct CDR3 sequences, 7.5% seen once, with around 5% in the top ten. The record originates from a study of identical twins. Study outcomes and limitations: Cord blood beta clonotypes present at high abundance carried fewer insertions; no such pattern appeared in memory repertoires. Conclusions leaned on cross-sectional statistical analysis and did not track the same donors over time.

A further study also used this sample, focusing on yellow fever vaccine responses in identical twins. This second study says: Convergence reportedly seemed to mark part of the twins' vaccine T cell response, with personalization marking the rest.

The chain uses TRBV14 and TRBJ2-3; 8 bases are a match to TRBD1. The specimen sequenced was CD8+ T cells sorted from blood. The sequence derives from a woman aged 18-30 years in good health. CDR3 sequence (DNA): TGTGCCAGCAGCCAAGATTCAGGGGGCTATACAGATACGCAGTATTTT. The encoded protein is CASSQDSGGYTDTQYF.